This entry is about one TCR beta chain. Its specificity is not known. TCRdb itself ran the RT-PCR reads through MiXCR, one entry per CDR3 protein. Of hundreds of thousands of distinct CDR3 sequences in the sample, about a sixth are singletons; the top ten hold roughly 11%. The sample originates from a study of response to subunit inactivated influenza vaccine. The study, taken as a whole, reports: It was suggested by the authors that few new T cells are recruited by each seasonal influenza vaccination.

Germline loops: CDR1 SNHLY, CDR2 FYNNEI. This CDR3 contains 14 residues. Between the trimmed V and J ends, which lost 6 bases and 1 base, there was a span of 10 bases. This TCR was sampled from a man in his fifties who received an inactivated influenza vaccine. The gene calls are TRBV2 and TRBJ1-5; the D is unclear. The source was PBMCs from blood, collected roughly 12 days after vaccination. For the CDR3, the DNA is TGTGCCAGCAGCGGGATTACGAGCAATCAGCCCCAGCATTTT. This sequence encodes CASSGITSNQPQHF.